The 14 T cell receptor beta chains in this list originate from one sample, sequenced in a study of technical replicates of blood from a handful of donors. Only in-frame clones appear in the TCRdb table, and some are missing; sequencing was by immunoSEQ multiplex PCR. The sample holds about 62,000 clones, more than 75% seen once. The sequenced sample consisted of PBMCs. The receptors were gathered from a human donor in good health. Some clones in this sample may be carry-over from other donors' samples.

Only a few counts were recorded for this clone. The chain has TRBV5-1 and TRBJ2-3; maybe TRBD1 (9 bases). The CDR3 is 16 amino acids. Per the germline V gene, CDR1 is SGHRS and CDR2 is YFSETQ. V gave up 1 base and J gave up 5 bases, with 17 bases separating them. The CDR3 nucleotides are TGCGCCAGCAGCTTGCTAATAGCGGGACAGGGAGATACGCAGTATTTT. Translating it yields CASSLLIAGQGDTQYF.

The chain uses TRBV5-1 and TRBJ1-1, with 9 bases that match TRBD1. The CDR3 sequence is 15 residues long. Unmatched junction bases numbered 4, after V lost 4 bases and J lost 0 bases. The germline gives CDR1 SGHRS, CDR2 YFSETQ. This CDR3 reads CASSPGQGMNTEAFF. The CDR3 nucleotides are TGCGCCAGCAGCCCCGGACAGGGGATGAACACTGAAGCTTTCTTT.

This chain joins TRBV6-7 and TRBJ2-7; 9 positions agree with TRBD1. TRBV6-7 is noted as an ORF with a role that remains uncertain. The V segment lost 6 bases and the J segment 5 bases; nucleotides outside the gene matches: 8. The CDR3 runs to 14 residues. CDR3 sequence (DNA): TGTGCCAGCAGAAACGGGGGACAGGGTCACGAGCAGTACTTC. It is translated as CASRNGGQGHEQYF.

The chain joins TRBV27 to TRBJ2-7; D might be TRBD1 (6 bases). The CDR3 runs to 16 residues. Trimming took 4 bases from V and 2 from J, leaving 18 bases between them. From germline, CDR1 is MNHEY and CDR2 SMNVEV (reference sequence). CDR3 nucleotide sequence: TGTGCCAGCAGTTCGGAAACAGGGTCAAAAACCTACGAGCAGTACTTC. This gives the protein CASSSETGSKTYEQYF.

The chain uses TRBV18 and TRBJ2-7; perhaps TRBD2 as D (5 bases). Per germline, CDR1 KGHSH and CDR2 LQKENI. The CDR3 runs to 13 residues. Trimming shortened V by 8 bases and J by 6 bases, and 17 bases separated the two germline ends. CDR3: CASTSTGSGEQYF. The CDR3 nucleotides are TGTGCCAGCACCTCCACGGGATCTGGCGAGCAGTACTTC.

This clone was detected once. The chain uses TRBV7-2 and TRBJ2-7; possibly TRBD1 for D (5 bases). The CDR3 runs to 13 residues. Per germline, CDR1 SGHTA and CDR2 FQGNSA. V was pared by 6 bases and J by 5 bases, with 14 bases between. CDR3 loop: CASSHVRANEQYF. The CDR3 DNA reads TGTGCCAGCAGTCACGTCAGGGCTAACGAGCAGTACTTC.

A single count supports this clone. The J gene is TRBJ1-1, the V gene TRBV27; TRBD1 matches 7 bases. The CDR3 runs to 15 residues. Germline lookup yields CDR1 MNHEY and CDR2 SMNVEV (reference sequence). After removal of 4 bases from V and 6 bases from J, the junction contained 11 bases not matched to a gene. This CDR3 reads CASSYRRGFKAEAFF. The CDR3 region has the DNA TGTGCCAGCAGTTATCGCAGGGGGTTTAAAGCTGAAGCTTTCTTT.

This chain connects TRBV4-2 to TRBJ2-3, with 14 bases matching TRBD2. Unmatched junction bases numbered 15, after V lost 4 bases and J lost 3 bases. The CDR3 runs 20 residues. Germline V gene sequence: CDR1 LGHNA, CDR2 YNFKEQ. The CDR3 DNA reads TGTGCCAGCAGCCGAACAGCCGGGACTAGCGGGGGCTTGAGGACAGATACGCAGTATTTT. Translating it yields CASSRTAGTSGGLRTDTQYF.

There are a few counts of this clone. The CDR3 is CASSPSGINYGYTF. Written as DNA, the CDR3 is TGTGCCAGCAGCCCCTCAGGGATTAACTATGGCTACACCTTC. This chain uses TRBV27 with TRBJ1-2; the D gene is possibly TRBD1 (5 bases). Germline V CDR1 and CDR2: MNHEY, SMNVEV (reference sequence). Trimming pared 6 bases from V and 1 base from J, leaving 12 bases between. This CDR3 is 14 amino acids long.

This chain links TRBV5-3 with TRBJ2-7, with TRBD2 matching over 8 bases. TRBV5-3 belongs to the ORF category, with a function that is uncertain. The CDR3 sequence is 15 residues long. V was clipped by 2 bases and J by 6 bases; unmatched bases: 10. The CDR3 DNA follows: TGTGCCAGAAGCTTAGCCGAAGCGGGAGTCGGCGAGCAGTACTTC. This sequence encodes CARSLAEAGVGEQYF.

This chain connects TRBV9 to TRBJ2-1; 8 nucleotides align to TRBD1. The CDR3 extends over 17 amino acids. The J segment lost 8 bases and the V segment lost 3 bases, leaving 16 bases of the junction unmatched. Germline V gene sequence: CDR1 SGDLS, CDR2 YYNGEE. CDR3 residues: CASSEGRRTGLRDEQFF. The DNA for the CDR3 is TGTGCCAGCAGCGAGGGGCGGAGGACAGGGCTACGGGATGAGCAGTTCTTC.

The J gene is TRBJ1-3, the V gene TRBV30; 7 nucleotides line up with TRBD1. Looked up from germline, CDR1 is GTSNPN and CDR2 is SVGIG (reference sequence). The CDR3 spans 16 residues. V gave up 0 bases and J gave up 4 bases; unmatched junction bases: 9. CDR3 bases: TGTGCCTGGAGTGTCCCTAGGGGGCTAGGCGGAAACACCATATATTTT. Protein sequence: CAWSVPRGLGGNTIYF.

This chain uses TRBV7-2 with TRBJ2-3; D is perhaps TRBD2 (6 bases). The CDR3 is 16 residues long. The germline gives CDR1 SGHTA, CDR2 FQGNSA. The V and J ends lost 2 bases and 0 bases respectively, with 12 bases between them. The CDR3 protein is CASSLYVAASTDTQYF. CDR3 bases: TGTGCCAGCAGCTTATACGTAGCGGCTAGCACAGATACGCAGTATTTT.

The rearrangement joins TRBV5-6 to TRBJ2-7, with 11 bases matching TRBD1. Germline values: CDR1 SGHDT, CDR2 YYEEEE. The V gene end was trimmed by 4 bases and the J gene end by 4 bases; junction bases not matched to a gene: 7. The CDR3 is 15 amino acids. In nucleotides, the CDR3 is TGTGCCAGCAGCCCCCCCGGACAGGGGGCATACGAGCAGTACTTC. Its protein is CASSPPGQGAYEQYF.